Listed here are 23 T cell receptor beta chains from one sample, sequenced in a study of blood T cell repertoires in COVID-19. Sequencing used immunoSEQ multiplex PCR; TCRdb keeps in-frame clones, though not all of them. The sample holds roughly 180,000 clones, over 70% seen once. The sample consisted of PBMCs or T cells enriched from blood (not recorded which). These receptor sequences come from a woman between 35 and 50 years old with acute COVID-19.

This clone was recorded a few times. The chain employs TRBV2 and TRBJ2-2; D is possibly TRBD1 (5 bases). This CDR3 comprises 15 residues. CDR1 is SNHLY, CDR2 FYNNEI, per germline. V gave up 1 base and J gave up 1 base, with 7 bases separating them. The CDR3 sequence is CASSEVRGNTGELFF. CDR3 bases: TGTGCCAGCAGTGAAGTAAGGGGGAACACCGGGGAGCTGTTTTTT.

The chain joins TRBV30 to TRBJ2-6, with 8 bases identical to TRBD2. From germline, CDR1 is GTSNPN and CDR2 SVGIG (reference sequence). The junction had 14 bases not matched to a gene; V was cut back by 5 bases and J by 2 bases. This CDR3 is built from 18 residues. CDR3 DNA: TGTGCCTGGGGCGGGGGGAGAGAGAGATTTACTGGGGCCAACGTCCTGACTTTC. Translated, it gives CAWGGGRERFTGANVLTF.

The chain is built from TRBV7-3 and TRBJ1-6; TRBD1 aligns across 8 bases. V gave up 4 bases and J gave up 8 bases; unmatched junction bases: 7. CDR3 length equals 15 residues. Germline V lookup: CDR1 SGHTA, CDR2 FQGTGA. CDR3 nucleotide sequence: TGTGCCAGCAGCTCAACAGGGGGTAGGGATTCACCCCTCCACTTT. This encodes CASSSTGGRDSPLHF.

This chain uses TRBV10-3 with TRBJ2-7; possibly TRBD2 for D (6 bases). Trimming left V 11 bases short and J 0 bases short, with 17 bases between. CDR3 size: 14 residues. CDR1 and CDR2 (germline): ENHRY, SYGVKD. CDR3 nucleotide sequence: TGTGCCGTCCGTCCGGGGGACGGCTCCTACGAGCAGTACGTC. This sequence encodes CAVRPGDGSYEQYV.

The V call is TRBV6-6, the J call TRBJ1-2, with a possible D match to TRBD1 (6 bases). With 6 bases removed from V and 4 bases from J, the gap between germline ends came to 15 bases. Germline V gene lookup returns CDR1 MNHNY and CDR2 SVGAGI (reference sequence). The CDR3 runs 14 residues. The CDR3 DNA is TGTGCCAGCAGCACCCCAGGGGCTGGCTATGGCTACACCTTC. It specifies CASSTPGAGYGYTF.

Concerning this clone itself: Compared with germline, one end of the junction differs, possibly owing to a read error. V usage is TRBV5-4 and J usage is TRBJ2-3; 11 bases fit TRBD2. Per germline, CDR1 SGHNT and CDR2 YYREEE (reference sequence). The CDR3 runs 16 residues. The CDR3 DNA reads as TGTGCCAGCAGCTTGACTATAGCGGGAGGGGTAGATACGAAGTATTTT. Translating gives CASSLTIAGGVDTKYF.

V usage is TRBV4-1 and J usage is TRBJ2-1; 7 bases map to TRBD2. The germline V gene has CDR1 MGHRA and CDR2 YSYEKL. This CDR3 has 12 residues. Losses at the gene ends were 0 bases for V and 12 bases for J; bases not matched to a gene: 2. CDR3 nucleotides: TGCGCCAGCAGCCAAGAGGCGGGAGCGCAGTTCTTC. The encoded protein is CASSQEAGAQFF.

This rearrangement joins TRBV3-1 (or the pseudogene TRBV3-2) to TRBJ2-1; 9 positions agree with TRBD1. In germline, CDR1 is LGHDT, CDR2 YNNKEL (reference sequence). V lost 8 bases and J lost 6; bases outside the gene matches: 2. The CDR3 is 12 residues long. The CDR3 is CASGTGINEQFF. The CDR3 DNA follows: TGTGCCAGCGGGACAGGGATCAATGAGCAGTTCTTC.

V gene TRBV6-6 combines with J gene TRBJ2-5; possibly TRBD2 for D (7 bases). Germline assignment: CDR1 MNHNY and CDR2 SVGAGI (reference sequence). The CDR3 runs 17 residues. Trimming removed 5 bases from V and 2 bases from J, with 21 bases in between. The CDR3 spells CASSRRGAGVGQETQYF. CDR3 nucleotide sequence: TGTGCCAGCAGTCGCAGGGGCGCGGGGGTGGGGCAAGAGACCCAGTACTTC.

The chain is built from TRBV5-1 and TRBJ1-1; D remains unclear. The V and J ends lost 2 bases and 3 bases respectively, with 14 bases between them. The germline V gene encodes CDR1 SGHRS and CDR2 YFSETQ. The CDR3 consists of 15 residues. The CDR3 here is CASSFAPIADTEAFF. CDR3 coding DNA: TGCGCCAGCAGCTTCGCCCCCATTGCGGACACTGAAGCTTTCTTT.

As for this clone: At one end, the junction sequence differs from germline, possibly due to a read error. The genes are TRBV12-3 or TRBV12-4 and TRBJ2-1; 8 bases agree with TRBD2. The CDR3 extends over 11 amino acids. CDR3 loop: CASSRREGRIF. CDR3 DNA: TGTGCCAGCAGTCGCCGGGAGGGCCGGATCTTC.

The V call is TRBV21-1, the J call TRBJ2-5; the table's D call, TRBD1, was not checked against the DNA. TRBV21-1 counts as a pseudogene. CDR3 length: 16 amino acids. The CDR3 protein is CASSKDGLQGPETQYF. DNA for the CDR3: TGTGCCAGCAGCAAAGATGGGCTACAGGGTCCGGAGACCCAGTACTTC.

The gene calls are TRBV2 and TRBJ2-2, with 8 nucleotides matching TRBD2. Germline trimming cut 6 bases from V and 4 bases from J; bases unmatched to any gene: 4. There are 14 residues in the CDR3. CDR1 SNHLY and CDR2 FYNNEI come from the germline V gene. The CDR3 loop reads CASRKRETTGELFF. In DNA form, the CDR3 reads TGTGCCAGCAGGAAGCGGGAGACCACCGGGGAGCTGTTTTTT.

This clone was observed once. The chain employs TRBV6-5 and TRBJ1-5; 9 nucleotides line up with TRBD1. V was clipped by 4 bases and J by 5 bases; unmatched bases: 3. The CDR3 sequence is 14 residues long. CDR1 and CDR2 (germline): MNHEY, SVGAGI. For the CDR3, the DNA is TGTGCCAGCAGTTTGGGACAGGGATATCAGCCCCAGCATTTT. Translated, it gives CASSLGQGYQPQHF.

This chain uses TRBV5-1 with TRBJ2-7; perhaps TRBD1 as D (6 bases). The CDR3 sequence is 18 residues long. Trimming removed 0 bases at V and 6 bases at J, with 25 bases between. CDR1 is SGHRS, CDR2 YFSETQ, per germline. DNA of the CDR3: TGCGCCAGCAGCTTGGGCCTGGACAGATATCTTGATAGGAGCGAGCAGTACTTC. Its protein is CASSLGLDRYLDRSEQYF. Full variable domain (rest looked up from reference TRBV5-1 and TRBJ2-7): KAGVTQTPRYLIKTRGQQVTLSCSPISGHRSVSWYQQTPGQGLQFLFEYFSETQRNKGNFPGRFSGRQFSNSRSEMNVSTLELGDSALYLCASSLGLDRYLDRSEQYFGPGTRLTVT.

The chain uses TRBV11-2 and TRBJ2-7; TRBD2 matches 8 bases. The trim removed 9 bases at V and 6 bases at J, leaving 28 bases unmatched. CDR3 length equals 19 residues. In germline, CDR1 is SGHAT, CDR2 FQNNGV. Here the CDR3 DNA reads TGTGCCAGACCGAGGCCCGGGGGCAATCGAGCGGGAGTCCCCTCCGAGCAGTACGTC. It specifies CARPRPGGNRAGVPSEQYV.

The chain uses TRBV9 and TRBJ2-3; D not certain. Germline V CDR1 and CDR2: SGDLS, YYNGEE. There are 14 residues in the CDR3. With 0 bases removed from V and 2 bases from J, the gap between germline ends came to 7 bases. This CDR3 reads CASSVDPSTDTQYF. DNA for the CDR3: TGTGCCAGCAGCGTAGATCCCTCCACAGATACGCAGTATTTT. Using reference TRBV9 and TRBJ2-3 for the parts outside the CDR3, the full variable domain is DSGVTQTPKHLITATGQRVTLRCSPRSGDLSVYWYQQSLDQGLQFLIQYYNGEERAKGNILERFSAQQFPDLHSELNLSSLELGDSALYFCASSVDPSTDTQYFGPGTRLTVL.

This clone was counted only a few times. This rearrangement joins TRBV20-1 to TRBJ2-1; 7 nucleotides match TRBD1. Germline CDR1 reads DFQATT; CDR2 reads SNEGSKA (reference sequence). CDR3 length: 14 residues. Trimming removed 3 bases from V and 3 bases from J; junction bases left unmatched: 5. The CDR3 reads CSASGDRHYNEQFF. CDR3 nucleotides: TGCAGTGCTAGTGGGGACAGACACTACAATGAGCAGTTCTTC.

The chain has TRBV9 and TRBJ2-3, with D uncertain. Germline CDR1 SGDLS, CDR2 YYNGEE. V was shortened by 0 bases and J by 5 bases, with 10 bases between the two germline ends. This CDR3 comprises 14 residues. CDR3 loop: CASSVDNSLDTQYF. The CDR3 DNA reads TGTGCCAGCAGCGTAGACAACAGCCTAGATACGCAGTATTTT.

DNA of the CDR3: TGTGCCAGCAGACAGGGGGCGGGTCGGGAGCTGTTTTTT. Protein product: CASRQGAGRELFF. The V and J genes are TRBV6-5 and TRBJ2-2, with 9 bases that match TRBD1. V lost 6 bases to trimming and J lost 9 bases; unmatched junction nucleotides: 5. Germline V gene data show CDR1 as MNHEY and CDR2 as SVGAGI. The CDR3 spans 13 residues.

This CDR3 reads CASSVRAGGLSDTQYF. CDR3 DNA: TGTGCCAGCAGCGTACGGGCAGGGGGACTGAGCGATACGCAGTATTTT. The J gene is TRBJ2-3, the V gene TRBV9, with D possibly matching TRBD1 (7 bases). Germline assignment: CDR1 SGDLS and CDR2 YYNGEE. Trimming pared 1 base from V and 6 bases from J, leaving 18 bases between. The CDR3 contains 16 residues.

The chain carries TRBV5-4 and TRBJ2-7; D may be TRBD2 (6 bases). The length of the CDR3 is 15 residues. Trimming took 4 bases from V and 0 from J, leaving 14 bases between them. Germline CDR1 reads SGHNT; CDR2 reads YYREEE (reference sequence). The CDR3 sequence: CASSLRQRASYEQYF. The DNA of the CDR3 is TGTGCCAGCAGCCTGAGACAGCGGGCCTCCTACGAGCAGTACTTC. The entire variable domain, with the rest obtained from reference TRBV5-4 and TRBJ2-7, is as follows: ETGVTQSPTHLIKTRGQQVTLRCSSQSGHNTVSWYQQALGQGPQFIFQYYREEENGRGNFPPRFSGLQFPNYSSELNVNALELDDSALYLCASSLRQRASYEQYFGPGTRLTVT.

The chain uses TRBV5-5 and TRBJ1-1; 10 bases line up with TRBD1. The germline V gene encodes CDR1 SGHKS and CDR2 YYEKEE (reference sequence). The V segment lost 4 bases and the J segment 5 bases; nucleotides outside the gene matches: 5. The CDR3 is made up of 14 amino acids. The CDR3 nucleotides read TGTGCCAGCAGCCCGGACAGGGGGGTAACTGAAGCTTTCTTT. Translated, it gives CASSPDRGVTEAFF.